This TCR beta chain was captured in a study of T cell responses to AZD1222 COVID-19 vaccine. Whole-study results and caveats: Only a handful of AZD1222 recipients, roughly six in all, had baseline seropositivity.

TCRdb keeps only in-frame clones here, not all; method: immunoSEQ multiplex PCR. Of about 120,000 clones listed, approximately 90% are singletons. With respect to this clone: The antigen remains unidentified.

The length of the CDR3 is 13 residues. CDR1 and CDR2 from the germline V gene are SEHNR and FQNEAQ (reference sequence). The V end was cut by 5 bases, the J end by 6 bases, with 13 bases between. Sequencing was performed on peripheral blood, taken 28 days after the second AZD1222 dose. The chain has TRBV7-9 and TRBJ1-2, with no clear D. This clonotype was sampled from an adult who received the AZD1222 COVID-19 vaccine. The CDR3 sequence: CASSPQNGDGYTF. The CDR3 DNA reads as TGTGCCAGCAGCCCTCAAAACGGGGATGGCTACACCTTC.